A single sample gave rise to the 24 T cell receptor beta chains below, sequenced in a study of cytomegalovirus exposure and HLA in healthy donors (dated 2017 in TCRdb). The library was obtained by the immunoSEQ multiplex PCR assay. For the multiplex PCR, a mixture combining 60 forward primers for TCR Vbeta segments and 13 reverse primers for TCR Jbeta segments was used. TCRdb took this table from immuneACCESS and kept in-frame rearrangements with V and J called. Such tables lack part of the clones; where checked against another copy, unresolved V genes explain under half of the gap, and the rest is unexplained. Within this sample are 150,000 to 200,000 clones, with around four fifths of them counted one time only. The ten largest clones represent around 1% of the sample. The sample consisted of PBMCs. These receptors came from a woman between 35 and 50 years old in good health and CMV-seronegative.

V is TRBV11-2 and J is TRBJ2-1, with D perhaps matching TRBD2 (6 bases). V was cut by 3 bases and J by 10 bases, with 19 bases left in between. This CDR3 has 15 residues. The germline CDR1 and CDR2 sequences are SGHAT and FQNNGV. The CDR3 sequence: CASSFRGTGEREQFF. As DNA, the CDR3 is TGTGCCAGCAGCTTTCGCGGGACTGGCGAACGGGAGCAGTTCTTC. Using reference TRBV11-2 and TRBJ2-1 for the parts outside the CDR3, the full variable domain is EAGVAQSPRYKIIEKRQSVAFWCNPISGHATLYWYQQILGQGPKLLIQFQNNGVVDDSQLPKDRFSAERLKGVDSTLKIQPAKLEDSAVYLCASSFRGTGEREQFFGPGTRLTVL.

The genes are TRBV30 and TRBJ1-6; D is uncertain. Germline assignment: CDR1 GTSNPN and CDR2 SVGIG (reference sequence). V lost 5 bases and J lost 6, with 8 bases in between. The CDR3 is 12 amino acids. CDR3 sequence: CAWGPRNSPLHF. CDR3 DNA: TGTGCCTGGGGCCCCCGTAATTCACCCCTCCACTTT.

The chain is built from TRBV6-6 and TRBJ2-2; TRBD1 is a possible D gene (6 bases). Trimming pared 8 bases from V and 6 bases from J, leaving 13 bases between. CDR1 and CDR2 (germline): MNHNY, SVGAGI (reference sequence). This CDR3 has 13 residues. The CDR3: CASRDMRAGELFF. The CDR3 DNA reads TGTGCCAGCCGGGACATGAGAGCCGGGGAGCTGTTTTTT.

V usage is TRBV6-6 and J usage is TRBJ2-1, with a weak D call TRBD2 (6 bases). The CDR3 loop spans 15 amino acids. CDR1 and CDR2 from the germline V gene are MNHNY and SVGAGI (reference sequence). V shed 8 bases and J shed 8 bases, with 22 bases lying between them. Written as DNA, the CDR3 is TGTGCCAGCTTAAGGAGGGTGGGGGTTTCGGATGAGCAGTTCTTC. It translates to CASLRRVGVSDEQFF.

This clone showed up just a few times. The gene calls are TRBV29-1 and TRBJ2-3; TRBD2 matches at 9 bases. The CDR3 has 15 residues. V shed 5 bases, J shed 4 bases, and the junction held 10 bases outside the gene matches. CDR1 is SQVTM and CDR2 is ANQGSEA in the germline V gene. CDR3 amino acids: CSVCHSGSTADTQYF. CDR3 in DNA: TGCAGCGTTTGTCATAGCGGGAGTACGGCAGATACGCAGTATTTT.

This chain links TRBV10-3 with TRBJ2-3, with 8 bases fitting TRBD2. Germline CDR1 ENHRY, CDR2 SYGVKD. The CDR3 is 15 residues long. The V segment lost 10 bases and the J segment 0 bases; nucleotides outside the gene matches: 9. The CDR3 nucleotides read TGTGCCACTGCCAAAGCGGGAGATAGCACAGATACGCAGTATTTT. The encoded protein is CATAKAGDSTDTQYF.

The chain has TRBV5-4 and TRBJ1-1; D remains ambiguous. Between the trimmed V and J ends, which lost 4 bases and 6 bases, there was a span of 10 bases. In germline, CDR1 is SGHNT, CDR2 YYREEE (reference sequence). The CDR3 is 12 residues long. Here the CDR3 DNA reads TGTGCCAGCAGCCCAGGCAACGCTGAAGCTTTCTTT. Translation: CASSPGNAEAFF.

The sample holds a few counts of this clone. V is TRBV5-1 and J is TRBJ2-3, with 7 bases matching TRBD2. The CDR3 has 14 amino acids. Germline V gene lookup returns CDR1 SGHRS and CDR2 YFSETQ. V dropped 4 bases and J dropped 1; count of bases not matched to a gene: 3. DNA of the CDR3: TGCGCCAGCAGCCCCGGGAGGCGCACAGATACGCAGTATTTT. It specifies CASSPGRRTDTQYF.

The rearrangement joins TRBV6-1 to TRBJ2-4, with 8 bases aligning to TRBD1. The CDR3 is 14 residues long. The germline gives CDR1 MNHNS, CDR2 SASEGT. Trimming took 6 bases from V and 8 from J; bases not matched to a gene: 9. The CDR3 DNA follows: TGTGCCAGCAGGTACAGGGGGATGGGGGACATTCAGTACTTC. The encoded protein is CASRYRGMGDIQYF.

V and J are TRBV7-2 and TRBJ1-1, with 8 bases aligning to TRBD1. There are 15 residues in the CDR3. The V and J ends lost 5 bases and 4 bases, in that order; junction bases with no gene match: 9. Germline-derived CDR1 and CDR2 are SGHTA and FQGNSA. The CDR3 nucleotides read TGTGCCAGCAGCCTCAGGACAGGGACAATCACTGAAGCTTTCTTT. As protein: CASSLRTGTITEAFF.

The rearrangement links TRBV29-1 to TRBJ2-3; 7 bases are shared with TRBD2. The V gene end was trimmed by 6 bases and the J gene end by 0 bases; junction bases not matched to a gene: 3. This CDR3 region has 13 residues. Per germline, CDR1 SQVTM and CDR2 ANQGSEA. The CDR3 nucleotides are TGCAGCGTGGGCGGGGGAAGCACAGATACGCAGTATTTT. Encoded protein: CSVGGGSTDTQYF.

The chain is built from TRBV5-1 and TRBJ2-1; 8 bases are a match to TRBD2. J lost 7 bases, V lost 2 bases, and 5 bases had no gene match. This CDR3 is built from 14 residues. CDR1 is SGHRS and CDR2 is YFSETQ in the germline V gene. The CDR3 loop reads CASSFTSGRNEQFF. In nucleotides, the CDR3 is TGCGCCAGCAGCTTTACTAGCGGCCGAAATGAGCAGTTCTTC. The full variable domain, completed using reference TRBV5-1 and TRBJ2-1, is KAGVTQTPRYLIKTRGQQVTLSCSPISGHRSVSWYQQTPGQGLQFLFEYFSETQRNKGNFPGRFSGRQFSNSRSEMNVSTLELGDSALYLCASSFTSGRNEQFFGPGTRLTVL.

For this clone: This specimen includes other DNA sequences encoding the same CDR3. V gene TRBV19 combines with J gene TRBJ1-2; D unclear. This CDR3 is built from 12 residues. Trimming stripped 7 bases from V and 1 base from J, with 7 bases between. Per the germline V gene, CDR1 is LNHDA and CDR2 is SQIVND (reference sequence). The CDR3 loop reads CASNTGNYGYTF. CDR3 bases: TGTGCCAGTAACACGGGTAACTATGGCTACACCTTC.

The rearrangement links TRBV10-3 to TRBJ1-3, with D possibly matching TRBD1 (5 bases). This CDR3 region has 17 residues. V was clipped by 9 bases and J by 4 bases, with 25 bases between them. Germline CDR1 and CDR2: ENHRY and SYGVKD. The CDR3 sequence: CAISGTANGPRGNTIYF. DNA of the CDR3: TGTGCCATTAGCGGGACGGCGAATGGCCCAAGGGGAAACACCATATATTTT.

This chain uses TRBV7-2 with TRBJ2-1; 9 positions agree with TRBD1. V dropped 6 bases and J dropped 6; count of bases not matched to a gene: 12. Per germline, CDR1 SGHTA and CDR2 FQGNSA. The CDR3 covers 16 residues. The CDR3 spells CASSLTGTGNFNEQFF. The CDR3 nucleotides read TGTGCCAGCAGTCTTACCGGGACAGGGAATTTCAATGAGCAGTTCTTC.

This chain joins TRBV27 and TRBJ2-7; TRBD2 agrees at 7 bases. Per the germline V gene, CDR1 is MNHEY and CDR2 is SMNVEV (reference sequence). This CDR3 region has 15 residues. V gave up 7 bases and J gave up 2 bases; unmatched junction bases: 11. This CDR3 is CASKMAGTTPYEQYF. The CDR3 DNA follows: TGTGCCAGCAAAATGGCCGGGACTACACCCTACGAGCAGTACTTC.

CDR3 residues: CASHRGRDSYEQYF. Here the CDR3 DNA reads TGTGCCAGCCATCGGGGGAGGGACTCCTACGAGCAGTACTTC. V and J are TRBV28 and TRBJ2-7, with 7 bases identical to TRBD2. Germline V gene data show CDR1 as MDHEN and CDR2 as SYDVKM. The CDR3 covers 14 residues. With V trimmed by 8 bases and J by 0 bases, 7 bases remained unmatched.

The V gene is TRBV10-3, the J gene TRBJ1-3; 7 bases are shared with TRBD1. This CDR3 has 15 amino acids. CDR1 and CDR2 from the germline V gene are ENHRY and SYGVKD. Trimming cost V 10 bases and J 0 bases; bases outside gene matches: 9. The CDR3 DNA reads as TGTGCCACCCACGGAAGACAGGGCTCTGGAAACACCATATATTTT. Translating it yields CATHGRQGSGNTIYF.

The J gene is TRBJ2-1, the V gene TRBV5-8; D remains unclear. The CDR3 consists of 15 residues. V lost 2 bases and J 6 bases, leaving 15 bases between the germline ends. CDR1 SGHTS and CDR2 YDEGEE come from the germline V gene. The DNA for the CDR3 is TGTGCCAGCAGCTTTTGGGCAGAAAGATCCAATGAGCAGTTCTTC. It is translated as CASSFWAERSNEQFF.

The V call is TRBV19, the J call TRBJ1-1; 10 nucleotides agree with TRBD1. V was clipped by 6 bases and J by 5 bases; unmatched bases: 9. The CDR3 has 15 residues. CDR1 LNHDA and CDR2 SQIVND come from the germline V gene (reference sequence). The CDR3 DNA sequence: TGTGCCAGTAGCGACCGACAGGGGGCGAGGACTGAAGCTTTCTTT. As protein: CASSDRQGARTEAFF.

The genes are TRBV27 and TRBJ1-1; D gene uncertain. This CDR3 spans 14 amino acids. Trimming shortened V by 3 bases and J by 0 bases, and 8 bases separated the two germline ends. From germline, CDR1 is MNHEY and CDR2 SMNVEV (reference sequence). The CDR3 DNA reads TGTGCCAGCAGTTTTGGGAGACTGAACACTGAAGCTTTCTTT. This translates into CASSFGRLNTEAFF.

The rearrangement uses TRBV12-5 and TRBJ1-3, with a possible D match to TRBD1 (6 bases). Germline V CDR1 and CDR2: LGHNT, FRNRAP. This CDR3 has 16 amino acids. Trimming removed 1 base at V and 0 bases at J, with 10 bases between. DNA for the CDR3: TGTGCTAGTGGTTTGGGCACAGGGCTCTCTGGAAACACCATATATTTT. This encodes CASGLGTGLSGNTIYF.

The V gene is TRBV2, the J gene TRBJ1-2; 8 bases are shared with TRBD1. The germline V gene has CDR1 SNHLY and CDR2 FYNNEI. Unmatched junction bases numbered 7, after V lost 6 bases and J lost 4 bases. The CDR3 is made up of 14 amino acids. CDR3 residues: CASSDGDRSYGYTF. The CDR3 coding sequence is TGTGCCAGCAGCGACGGGGACAGGAGCTATGGCTACACCTTC.

The rearrangement links TRBV7-2 to TRBJ1-1; maybe TRBD1 (6 bases). V lost 4 bases to trimming and J lost 1 base, with 10 bases between them. The CDR3 spans 14 residues. From germline, CDR1 is SGHTA and CDR2 FQGNSA. The CDR3 protein is CASSSGVRNTEAFF. Here the CDR3 DNA reads TGTGCCAGCAGCTCAGGGGTGAGGAACACTGAAGCTTTCTTT.